The 26 T cell receptor beta chains given below trace back to one sample, sequenced in a study of cytomegalovirus exposure and HLA in healthy donors. PCR involved 60 Vbeta and 13 Jbeta primers. Data came from immunoSEQ multiplex PCR; TCRdb stores just in-frame clones and leaves some out. The sample records over 130,000 clones, about four fifths being singletons. Sequenced material: PBMCs. These receptors were taken from a human donor in good health.

This clone was seen just once. The rearrangement uses TRBV12-5 and TRBJ1-6; TRBD1 matches at 7 bases. This CDR3 is built from 14 residues. Germline V CDR1 and CDR2: LGHNT, FRNRAP. V was clipped by 5 bases and J by 6 bases; unmatched bases: 4. CDR3 residues: CASGPGQFNSPLHF. Written as DNA, the CDR3 is TGTGCTAGTGGTCCGGGACAGTTTAATTCACCCCTCCACTTT.

The chain uses TRBV19 and TRBJ1-5, with D unclear. The CDR3 runs 15 residues. Trimming left V 5 bases short and J 4 bases short, with 15 bases between. Germline CDR1 and CDR2: LNHDA and SQIVND (reference sequence). CDR3 region: CASSPTGVGNQPQHF. CDR3 DNA sequence: TGTGCCAGTAGTCCAACGGGTGTTGGAAATCAGCCCCAGCATTTT.

The chain joins TRBV19 to TRBJ1-3, with 7 positions matching TRBD1. CDR1 is LNHDA, CDR2 SQIVND, per germline (reference sequence). The trim removed 7 bases at V and 0 bases at J, leaving 6 bases unmatched. The CDR3 has 15 residues. This CDR3 reads CASTRWTGSGNTIYF. CDR3 bases: TGTGCCAGTACCAGATGGACAGGCTCTGGAAACACCATATATTTT.

The chain has TRBV5-6 and TRBJ2-7; 9 positions match TRBD2. In germline, CDR1 is SGHDT, CDR2 YYEEEE. V gave up 5 bases and J gave up 6 bases; unmatched junction bases: 6. The CDR3 consists of 13 residues. This CDR3 is CASRKAGGLEQYF. DNA for the CDR3: TGTGCCAGCAGGAAAGCGGGGGGTCTCGAGCAGTACTTC. The full variable domain, completed using reference TRBV5-6 and TRBJ2-7, is DAGVTQSPTHLIKTRGQQVTLRCSPKSGHDTVSWYQQALGQGPQFIFQYYEEEERQRGNFPDRFSGHQFPNYSSELNVNALLLGDSALYLCASRKAGGLEQYFGPGTRLTVT.

In this sample, this clone turned up once. The CDR3 reads CASFCWRRQGTRCYEQYF. CDR3 DNA: TGTGCCAGCTTTTGCTGGAGGCGACAGGGGACGCGATGCTACGAGCAGTACTTC. The chain couples TRBV5-3 to TRBJ2-7; 8 bases align to TRBD1. TRBV5-3 is assigned to the ORF class and has an uncertain function. The length of the CDR3 is 18 residues. With 8 bases clipped from V and 3 bases from J, the junction kept 22 bases outside the gene matches.

V usage is TRBV6-6 and J usage is TRBJ2-7; 11 nucleotides align to TRBD2. Germline V gene lookup returns CDR1 MNHNY and CDR2 SVGAGI (reference sequence). V shed 6 bases and J 5 bases; nucleotides not matched to a gene: 6. CDR3 length: 14 amino acids. The CDR3 DNA is TGTGCCAGCAGAATGACTAGCGGGACCCACGAGCAGTACTTC. Amino acid sequence: CASRMTSGTHEQYF.

The J gene is TRBJ2-1, the V gene TRBV5-4; the D is unclear. V was cut by 0 bases and J by 12 bases, with 7 bases left in between. Looked up from germline, CDR1 is SGHNT and CDR2 is YYREEE (reference sequence). This CDR3 comprises 11 residues. CDR3: CASSLDLVQFF. CDR3 sequence (DNA): TGTGCCAGCAGCTTGGACTTGGTGCAGTTCTTC.

The V and J genes are TRBV28 and TRBJ2-6; the match to TRBD1 covers 7 bases. Trimming cost V 5 bases and J 0 bases; bases outside gene matches: 7. Germline CDR1 reads MDHEN; CDR2 reads SYDVKM. This CDR3 is built from 17 residues. The CDR3 protein is CASSRPGTASGANVLTF. Here the CDR3 DNA reads TGTGCCAGCAGTCGTCCCGGGACAGCCTCTGGGGCCAACGTCCTGACTTTC.

The genes are TRBV28 and TRBJ2-6; 7 bases align to TRBD1. Germline CDR1 and CDR2: MDHEN and SYDVKM. V lost 6 bases, J lost 4 bases, and 6 bases stayed unmatched. The CDR3 has 15 residues. CDR3 nucleotide sequence: TGTGCCAGCAGGTACACAGGGGCGGGGGCCAACGTCCTGACTTTC. Amino acids: CASRYTGAGANVLTF.

The gene calls are TRBV7-2 and TRBJ1-2; 7 nucleotides match TRBD1. This CDR3 spans 13 amino acids. With 5 bases clipped from V and 4 bases from J, the junction kept 4 bases outside the gene matches. CDR1 SGHTA and CDR2 FQGNSA come from the germline V gene. The CDR3 DNA sequence: TGTGCCAGCAGCCTGACAGGGATCTATGGCTACACCTTC. Amino acid sequence: CASSLTGIYGYTF.

The chain uses TRBV6-5 and TRBJ2-2, with a weak D call TRBD1 (6 bases). Germline CDR1 reads MNHEY; CDR2 reads SVGAGI. The germline V and J ends were trimmed by 11 bases and 5 bases, with 9 bases remaining between them. This CDR3 has 11 residues. The CDR3 bases are TGTGCCGGGGGCCTAACCGGGGAGCTGTTTTTT. It translates to CAGGLTGELFF.

This clone was counted a single time. CDR3 region: CASSDVGRADIQYF. CDR3 coding DNA: TGCGCCAGCAGTGATGTGGGTAGAGCGGACATTCAGTACTTC. The rearrangement joins TRBV10-1 to TRBJ2-4, with D perhaps matching TRBD2 (5 bases). There are 14 residues in the CDR3. CDR1 and CDR2 from the germline V gene are WNHNN and SYGVQD (reference sequence). Trimming took off 3 bases at V and 8 bases at J, with 14 bases between the two ends.

J is TRBJ2-1 and V is TRBV7-8, with D uncertain. The CDR3 totals 15 residues. V was cut by 5 bases and J by 0 bases, with 11 bases left in between. Germline V lookup: CDR1 SGHVS, CDR2 FQNEAQ. CDR3 loop: CASSTREYSYNEQFF. CDR3 nucleotides: TGTGCCAGCAGCACCCGAGAGTACTCCTACAATGAGCAGTTCTTC.

The rearrangement joins TRBV5-1 to TRBJ2-5; possibly TRBD2 for D (5 bases). The CDR3 sequence is 15 residues long. In germline, CDR1 is SGHRS, CDR2 YFSETQ. Trimming cost V 10 bases and J 0 bases, with 19 bases left between them. In nucleotides, the CDR3 is TGCGCCCCCCGAGAAGCCAGCGGACACCAAGAGACCCAGTACTTC. Translation: CAPREASGHQETQYF. The whole variable domain, remainder taken from reference TRBV5-1 and TRBJ2-5, is KAGVTQTPRYLIKTRGQQVTLSCSPISGHRSVSWYQQTPGQGLQFLFEYFSETQRNKGNFPGRFSGRQFSNSRSEMNVSTLELGDSALYLCAPREASGHQETQYFGPGTRLLVL.

The rearrangement joins TRBV7-8 to TRBJ1-1; 9 bases are a match to TRBD1. CDR1 SGHVS and CDR2 FQNEAQ come from the germline V gene. The ends lost 2 bases at V and 6 bases at J; junction bases unmatched: 16. The CDR3 is 18 amino acids. CDR3 sequence reads: CASSLIPHRTGVSAEAFF. The CDR3 bases are TGTGCCAGCAGCTTAATCCCACACCGGACAGGGGTGAGTGCTGAAGCTTTCTTT.

This clone showed up just a few times. This chain links TRBV10-2 with TRBJ2-3, with 8 bases fitting TRBD2. The V and J ends lost 7 bases and 5 bases, in that order; junction bases with no gene match: 5. The CDR3 consists of 13 residues. Germline V gene lookup returns CDR1 WSHSY and CDR2 SAAADI. The CDR3 bases are TGCGCCAGCAAAGCGGGGGAGGGAGATACGCAGTATTTT. It codes for CASKAGEGDTQYF.

This chain connects TRBV30 to TRBJ1-1; D is possibly TRBD1 (5 bases). Germline-derived CDR1 and CDR2 are GTSNPN and SVGIG (reference sequence). The CDR3 consists of 14 residues. Trimming pared 1 base from V and 1 base from J, leaving 10 bases between. CDR3 amino acids: CAWSDRTPNTEAFF. CDR3 bases: TGTGCCTGGAGTGATCGGACACCGAACACTGAAGCTTTCTTT. Variable domain in full (rest from reference TRBV30 and TRBJ1-1): SQTIHQWPATLVQPVGSPLSLECTVEGTSNPNLYWYRQAAGRGLQLLFYSVGIGQISSEVPQNLSASRPQDRQFILSSKKLLLSDSGFYLCAWSDRTPNTEAFFGQGTRLTVV.

This clone occurred a few times. The J gene is TRBJ1-1, the V gene TRBV30; 7 bases align to TRBD1. The CDR3 runs 13 residues. V gave up 5 bases and J gave up 0 bases; unmatched junction bases: 3. Germline CDR1 and CDR2: GTSNPN and SVGIG (reference sequence). The CDR3 loop is CAWAGGMNTEAFF. The DNA of the CDR3 is TGTGCCTGGGCAGGGGGAATGAACACTGAAGCTTTCTTT.

The J gene is TRBJ2-6, the V gene TRBV7-6; D unclear. V gave up 4 bases and J gave up 0 bases, with 13 bases separating them. There are 17 residues in the CDR3. Germline lookup yields CDR1 SGHVS and CDR2 FNYEAQ. The CDR3 loop reads CASSSRSVSSGANVLTF. The CDR3 DNA follows: TGTGCCAGCAGCTCTCGTTCCGTGAGCTCTGGGGCCAACGTCCTGACTTTC.

The chain joins TRBV23-1 to TRBJ2-7; TRBD1 aligns across 7 bases. TRBV23-1 is classed as an ORF, of uncertain function. This CDR3 has 13 residues. With V trimmed by 6 bases and J by 7 bases, 9 bases remained unmatched. The CDR3 DNA reads TGCGCCAGCAGGAATACAGGGGCGGAAGAGCAGTACTTC. It specifies CASRNTGAEEQYF.

This chain links TRBV28 with TRBJ2-3; 8 bases agree with TRBD1. Per germline, CDR1 MDHEN and CDR2 SYDVKM. With V trimmed by 6 bases and J by 0 bases, 8 bases remained unmatched. CDR3 length: 16 amino acids. In DNA form, the CDR3 reads TGTGCCAGCAGACCCTCCGACAGGGGAAGCACAGATACGCAGTATTTT. Its protein product is CASRPSDRGSTDTQYF.

The CDR3 DNA sequence: TGTGCCAGCAGTTACTCGTCCGGGCGCGGGGAGACCCAGTACTTC. This gives the protein CASSYSSGRGETQYF. The chain carries TRBV6-5 and TRBJ2-5; the D gene is possibly TRBD2 (5 bases). Germline V gene sequence: CDR1 MNHEY, CDR2 SVGAGI. Trimming left V 0 bases short and J 5 bases short, with 13 bases between. The CDR3 runs to 15 residues.

The chain employs TRBV10-3 and TRBJ2-5; 7 positions match TRBD1. CDR3 length equals 16 residues. The ends lost 11 bases at V and 0 bases at J; junction bases unmatched: 15. Germline V gene data show CDR1 as ENHRY and CDR2 as SYGVKD. CDR3 residues: CASRDEWGTDQETQYF. The CDR3 DNA follows: TGTGCCTCCCGGGATGAGTGGGGGACAGACCAAGAGACCCAGTACTTC.

CDR3 amino acids: CASRLDRRYGYTF. The CDR3, as DNA: TGTGCCAGTAGATTAGACAGGCGTTATGGCTACACCTTC. J is TRBJ1-2 and V is TRBV19; D is possibly TRBD1 (6 bases). Trimming took off 6 bases at V and 5 bases at J, with 13 bases between the two ends. The CDR3 is made up of 13 amino acids. Germline V gives CDR1 LNHDA, CDR2 SQIVND (reference sequence). Using reference TRBV19 and TRBJ1-2 for the parts outside the CDR3, the full variable domain is DGGITQSPKYLFRKEGQNVTLSCEQNLNHDAMYWYRQDPGQGLRLIYYSQIVNDFQKGDIAEGYSVSREKKESFPLTVTSAQKNPTAFYLCASRLDRRYGYTFGSGTRLTVV.

V and J are TRBV29-1 and TRBJ1-1; a possible D gene is TRBD1 (5 bases). Germline values: CDR1 SQVTM, CDR2 ANQGSEA. Trimming shortened V by 7 bases and J by 0 bases, and 15 bases separated the two germline ends. The CDR3 is made up of 14 amino acids. CDR3 coding DNA: TGCAGCGCTCGCGTGGGGGGTATGAACACTGAAGCTTTCTTT. It codes for CSARVGGMNTEAFF. The full variable domain, completed using reference TRBV29-1 and TRBJ1-1, is SAVISQKPSRDICQRGTSLTIQCQVDSQVTMMFWYRQQPGQSLTLIATANQGSEATYESGFVIDKFPISRPNLTFSTLTVSNMSPEDSSIYLCSARVGGMNTEAFFGQGTRLTVV.

The chain recombines TRBV28 with TRBJ2-1; the D is unclear. The CDR3 runs 12 residues. Germline lookup yields CDR1 MDHEN and CDR2 SYDVKM. Trimming cost V 7 bases and J 5 bases, with 9 bases left between them. Here the CDR3 reads CASTQTDNEQFF. In nucleotides, the CDR3 is TGTGCCAGCACCCAAACTGACAATGAGCAGTTCTTC.